One and the same sample provided the 8 T cell receptor beta chains below, sequenced in a study of CD8 T cell repertoires and HIV-1 epitope variants. Profiled with immunoSEQ multiplex PCR; TCRdb holds only in-frame clones, not every one. The sample yields approximately 90,000 clones, around 75% seen once. The sample consisted of uncultured baseline CD8+ T cells from peripheral blood mononuclear cells (PBMCs). The receptors stem from a male donor with HIV.

The chain recombines TRBV28 with TRBJ2-2, with D possibly TRBD2 on 6 matching bases. V lost 3 bases and J lost 4, with 12 bases in between. Germline CDR1 and CDR2: MDHEN and SYDVKM. CDR3 length: 15 amino acids. The CDR3 reads CASSLGGQSTGELFF. The DNA of the CDR3 is TGTGCCAGCAGTTTGGGGGGTCAGAGCACCGGGGAGCTGTTTTTT.

The chain joins TRBV15 to TRBJ2-7, with 11 nucleotides matching TRBD1. V lost 1 base and J lost 4; bases outside the gene matches: 3. From germline, CDR1 is LNHNV and CDR2 YYDKDF (reference sequence). The CDR3 length is 15 residues. The CDR3 sequence is CATSRGGTGGYEQYF. In DNA form, the CDR3 reads TGTGCCACCAGCAGAGGGGGGACAGGGGGATACGAGCAGTACTTC.

This clone was detected only a few times. This chain joins TRBV28 and TRBJ2-3; 7 nucleotides line up with TRBD1. This CDR3 region has 18 residues. J was trimmed by 6 bases and V by 0 bases; bases with no gene match: 15. Germline V gene sequence: CDR1 MDHEN, CDR2 SYDVKM. CDR3 protein: CASSLWVARGPSPDTQYF. The CDR3 DNA follows: TGTGCCAGCAGTTTATGGGTGGCGAGGGGGCCCTCCCCCGATACGCAGTATTTT.

The chain has TRBV18 and TRBJ2-3, with TRBD2 identical over 9 bases. The CDR3 covers 17 residues. Trimming cost V 3 bases and J 6 bases; bases outside gene matches: 13. Germline CDR1 and CDR2: KGHSH and LQKENI. This chain's CDR3 is CASSPLAGGGASDTQYF. CDR3 bases: TGTGCCAGCTCACCCCTTGCTGGCGGGGGGGCCTCTGATACGCAGTATTTT.

V gene TRBV19 combines with J gene TRBJ1-6, with TRBD1 as a possible D gene (5 bases). Germline V gives CDR1 LNHDA, CDR2 SQIVND (reference sequence). V was cut by 3 bases and J by 6 bases, with 9 bases left in between. The CDR3 runs to 14 residues. As DNA, the CDR3 is TGTGCCAGTAGTATTGGGGGTAGTAATTCACCCCTCCACTTT. Protein: CASSIGGSNSPLHF. The full variable domain, in which reference TRBV19 and TRBJ1-6 provide the parts outside the CDR3, is DGGITQSPKYLFRKEGQNVTLSCEQNLNHDAMYWYRQDPGQGLRLIYYSQIVNDFQKGDIAEGYSVSREKKESFPLTVTSAQKNPTAFYLCASSIGGSNSPLHFGNGTRLTVT.

The CDR3 spells CASSLLGRGEKLFF. The CDR3 region has the DNA TGTGCCAGCAGTTTACTGGGTCGGGGTGAAAAACTGTTTTTT. V usage is TRBV28 and J usage is TRBJ1-4; no clear D. V shed 2 bases and J shed 7 bases, with 11 bases lying between them. The CDR3 loop spans 14 amino acids. Germline-derived CDR1 and CDR2 are MDHEN and SYDVKM.

The J gene is TRBJ1-5, the V gene TRBV5-8; 7 nucleotides line up with TRBD1. The germline V gene encodes CDR1 SGHTS and CDR2 YDEGEE. Trimming removed 3 bases from V and 7 bases from J; junction bases left unmatched: 7. The CDR3 runs 14 residues. Here the CDR3 DNA reads TGTGCCAGCAGCTCAGGACAGGTTCGACAGCCCCAGCATTTT. This encodes CASSSGQVRQPQHF.

The chain carries TRBV7-2 and TRBJ1-1; D is unresolved. Germline V gives CDR1 SGHTA, CDR2 FQGNSA. The V end was cut by 5 bases, the J end by 3 bases, with 13 bases between. The CDR3 sequence is 14 residues long. DNA for the CDR3: TGTGCCAGCAGCCCGGCAGGATGGTACACTGAAGCTTTCTTT. Its protein is CASSPAGWYTEAFF.